The 9 T cell receptor beta chains below were found in one sample sequenced in a study of CD4 and CD8 cells across lung adenocarcinoma regions. MiXCR was run by TCRdb on the PCR reads, yielding one entry per CDR3 protein. Among some 25,000 distinct CDR3 sequences listed, about 50% were seen once. What was sequenced was CD8+ T cells from the center of a lung tumor. The receptors here all came from a male donor with lung adenocarcinoma. The CD4 and CD8 labels of this study may be unreliable.

The chain joins TRBV27 to TRBJ1-2; TRBD1 aligns across 9 bases. V lost 1 base, J lost 6 bases, and 9 bases stayed unmatched. The CDR3 loop spans 16 amino acids. Looked up from germline, CDR1 is MNHEY and CDR2 is SMNVEV (reference sequence). The CDR3 nucleotides read TGTGCCAGCAGTTTATACCGGACAGGGGTCCCTGATGGCTACACCTTC. Translated, it gives CASSLYRTGVPDGYTF.

In this sample, this clonotype turned up a few times. J is TRBJ2-3 and V is TRBV9, with unresolved D. The CDR3 is 13 amino acids. Germline assignment: CDR1 SGDLS and CDR2 YYNGEE. V lost 0 bases and J 3 bases, leaving 5 bases between the germline ends. For the CDR3, the DNA is TGTGCCAGCAGCGTAGACGAGACAGATACGCAGTATTTT. Its translation: CASSVDETDTQYF.

V usage is TRBV6-1 and J usage is TRBJ2-3; 9 nucleotides line up with TRBD2. This CDR3 has 16 amino acids. Unmatched junction bases numbered 12, after V lost 6 bases and J lost 5 bases. Germline V gene sequence: CDR1 MNHNS, CDR2 SASEGT. CDR3 residues: CASSDEAGGHLDTQYF. The CDR3 DNA is TGTGCCAGCAGCGATGAAGCGGGAGGCCATTTAGATACGCAGTATTTT.

The chain is built from TRBV6-5 and TRBJ1-1; 9 nucleotides match TRBD1. Germline CDR1 MNHEY, CDR2 SVGAGI. The CDR3 is made up of 14 amino acids. After removal of 9 bases from V and 11 bases from J, the junction contained 16 bases not matched to a gene. CDR3 coding DNA: TGTGCCAGTCAGCTTATACAGGGGGCTGTTCAGGCTTTCTTT. Protein product: CASQLIQGAVQAFF.

This clonotype was counted many times. The J gene is TRBJ2-3, the V gene TRBV10-3; weak D call: TRBD1 (6 bases). Germline CDR1 ENHRY, CDR2 SYGVKD. The CDR3 extends over 14 amino acids. Between the trimmed V and J ends, which lost 2 bases and 5 bases, there was a span of 11 bases. CDR3 amino acids: CAISEAGVEDTQYF. In DNA, the CDR3 is TGTGCCATCAGTGAGGCAGGGGTAGAAGATACGCAGTATTTT.

This clonotype is deemed medium-sized. V and J are TRBV6-6 and TRBJ2-2; 7 bases map to TRBD1. Germline assignment: CDR1 MNHNY and CDR2 SVGAGI (reference sequence). Unmatched junction bases numbered 4, after V lost 7 bases and J lost 5 bases. The CDR3 totals 13 residues. CDR3 protein: CASNRGGTGELFF. CDR3 coding DNA: TGTGCCAGCAACAGGGGCGGTACCGGGGAGCTGTTTTTT.

There are a few counts of this clonotype. The V and J genes are TRBV12-5 and TRBJ2-1, with 11 bases identical to TRBD2. V shed 5 bases and J 6 bases; nucleotides not matched to a gene: 6. There are 15 residues in the CDR3. Germline V CDR1 and CDR2: LGHNT, FRNRAP. The CDR3 region is CASGPSGRSSNEQFF. The CDR3 DNA reads as TGTGCTAGTGGTCCTAGCGGGAGGTCTTCCAATGAGCAGTTCTTC.

This clonotype was picked up a small number of times. The V gene is TRBV27, the J gene TRBJ2-1, with D perhaps TRBD2 (5 bases). The DNA matches TRBJ2-5 better at its end, which makes the J call doubtful. Germline CDR1 reads MNHEY; CDR2 reads SMNVEV (reference sequence). This CDR3 contains 14 residues. CDR3 in DNA: TGTGCCAGCAGTTTTTCCCGGGGTATGCTTACCCAGTACTTC. It is translated as CASSFSRGMLTQYF.

The V gene is TRBV27, the J gene TRBJ2-3; tentatively, D is TRBD2 (6 bases). CDR1 is MNHEY and CDR2 is SMNVEV in the germline V gene (reference sequence). The CDR3 is 16 amino acids. V lost 6 bases, J lost 5 bases, and 21 bases lay in between. The CDR3 here is CASSVAGLWAKDTQYF. The CDR3 nucleotides are TGTGCCAGCAGCGTCGCGGGGCTGTGGGCCAAAGATACGCAGTATTTT.